Below are 9 T cell receptor beta chains sequenced from a single sample in a study of blood T cell repertoires in COVID-19 (dated by TCRdb to 2018 to 2021). The library relied on the immunoSEQ multiplex PCR assay. TCRdb obtained this table from immuneACCESS and retained in-frame rearrangements with V and J assigned. These tables miss some clones; where compared with another copy, unresolved V genes account for less than half of the shortfall, and the remainder is unexplained. For this sample the table gives some 120,000 clones, of which approximately 81% were detected only once. The ten largest make up 3.5% to 4.5% of the sample. The sequenced sample consisted of peripheral blood. Source of these receptors: a woman between 50 and 59 years old with acute or convalescent COVID-19.

CDR3 nucleotides: TGTGCCAGCAGTCCCCGGACAGGGGGAAGCACTGAAGCTTTCTTT. Its translation is CASSPRTGGSTEAFF. The rearrangement uses TRBV11-1 and TRBJ1-1, with 10 bases lining up with TRBD1. Germline V gives CDR1 SGHAT, CDR2 FQDESV (reference sequence). V lost 6 bases to trimming and J lost 4 bases; unmatched junction nucleotides: 8. The CDR3 has 15 amino acids.

The gene calls are TRBV5-1 and TRBJ2-1; TRBD2 agrees at 8 bases. After removal of 3 bases from V and 5 bases from J, the junction contained 7 bases not matched to a gene. Germline V gives CDR1 SGHRS, CDR2 YFSETQ. The length of the CDR3 is 15 residues. In DNA, the CDR3 is TGCGCCAGCAGCTCCCCCGGACTAGCCGACAATGAGCAGTTCTTC. Translated: CASSSPGLADNEQFF.

This chain links TRBV6-1 with TRBJ1-5; 8 bases line up with TRBD1. This CDR3 spans 14 amino acids. Germline V gene lookup returns CDR1 MNHNS and CDR2 SASEGT. Losses at the gene ends were 3 bases for V and 5 bases for J; bases not matched to a gene: 3. This chain's CDR3 is CASSDTGGDQPQHF. The CDR3 nucleotides read TGTGCCAGCAGTGACACAGGGGGTGATCAGCCCCAGCATTTT.

The genes are TRBV5-1 and TRBJ1-1; 8 bases are a match to TRBD1. Per the germline V gene, CDR1 is SGHRS and CDR2 is YFSETQ. V dropped 0 bases and J dropped 6; count of bases not matched to a gene: 4. This CDR3 contains 14 residues. The CDR3 nucleotides read TGCGCCAGCAGCTTGGGGACAGGGTCTTCTGAAGCTTTCTTT. Translating it yields CASSLGTGSSEAFF.

The chain carries TRBV11-2 and TRBJ2-7, with TRBD1 matching 10 bases. The J segment lost 2 bases and the V segment lost 5 bases, leaving 6 bases of the junction unmatched. This CDR3 is 15 amino acids long. Germline CDR1 reads SGHAT; CDR2 reads FQNNGV. CDR3 sequence reads: CASSVGQGGTYEQYF. CDR3 bases: TGTGCCAGCAGCGTCGGACAGGGGGGGACCTACGAGCAGTACTTC.

The gene calls are TRBV4-1 and TRBJ2-3; a weak D match, TRBD2 (6 bases). V shed 3 bases and J shed 7 bases, with 23 bases lying between them. CDR1 MGHRA and CDR2 YSYEKL come from the germline V gene. This CDR3 spans 17 amino acids. The CDR3 DNA follows: TGCGCCAGCAGCCAGCCCCCCAGACGGGGGATTGACTATACGCAGTATTTT. As protein: CASSQPPRRGIDYTQYF.

CDR3 coding DNA: TGTGCCAGCAGTGAAGCGGGGCTCATCACAGATACGCAGTATTTT. Translated, it gives CASSEAGLITDTQYF. The V and J genes are TRBV2 and TRBJ2-3, with D perhaps matching TRBD1 (5 bases). Trimming took off 0 bases at V and 2 bases at J, with 9 bases between the two ends. The germline gives CDR1 SNHLY, CDR2 FYNNEI. The CDR3 length is 15 residues.

The chain's CDR3 is CASSVQGKAGELFF. DNA for the CDR3: TGTGCCAGCAGTGTACAGGGAAAGGCCGGGGAGCTGTTTTTT. The V call is TRBV25-1, the J call TRBJ2-2, with D perhaps TRBD1 (6 bases). This CDR3 comprises 14 residues. In germline, CDR1 is MGHDK, CDR2 SYGVNS. Trimming stripped 4 bases from V and 6 bases from J, with 12 bases between. Based on the CDR3 plus reference TRBV25-1 and TRBJ2-2, the full variable domain is EADIYQTPRYLVIGTGKKITLECSQTMGHDKMYWYQQDPGMELHLIHYSYGVNSTEKGDLSSESTVSRIRTEHFPLTLESARPSHTSQYLCASSVQGKAGELFFGEGSRLTVL.

The CDR3 loop reads CASSQEGLGNSPLHF. The CDR3 region has the DNA TGTGCCAGCTCACAAGAGGGTCTTGGAAATTCACCCCTCCACTTT. The chain is built from TRBV18 and TRBJ1-6; D is unclear. The CDR3 extends over 15 amino acids. Germline CDR1 KGHSH, CDR2 LQKENI. Trimming shortened V by 4 bases and J by 7 bases, and 14 bases separated the two germline ends.